This T cell receptor beta chain was profiled in a study of patients and donors after allogeneic stem cell transplantation. Looked up from germline, CDR1 is KGHSY and CDR2 is FQNENV. The CDR3 covers 16 residues. V was trimmed by 2 bases and J by 2 bases, leaving 15 bases between them. This clonotype has just a few counts. TCRdb re-called the RT-PCR reads through MiXCR, storing one row per CDR3 protein. The sample lists approximately 200,000 distinct CDR3 sequences; roughly 15% were seen once. The TCR originated in a human donor who was either an allogeneic HSCT recipient or a stem cell or donor lymphocyte infusion donor (not recorded which). It is not recorded whose cells these are; they may come from a transplant donor. This sequence joins TRBV16 and TRBJ2-5; D unresolved. The sequenced sample consisted of blood, either unsorted or a sorted T cell fraction (not recorded which). The CDR3 nucleotides read TGTGCCAGCAGCCAACTGGCTGCAGCGTCACAAGAGACCCAGTACTTC. This translates into CASSQLAAASQETQYF.